This record covers a single T cell receptor (beta chain). This sample stems from a study of T-cell reconstitution after alpha-beta-depleted transplantation in children. Preparing the TCRbeta library involved the use of unique molecular identifiers. A single record per CDR3 protein comes from TCRdb applying MiXCR to the PCR reads. Of a few hundred thousand distinct CDR3 sequences in the sample, around 20% are singletons; the top ten hold 3% to 3.5%. The sequence derives from a human donor who donated a stem cell graft to a child with acute lymphoblastic leukemia. The sample in question was PBMCs from the stem cell graft donor, obtained from the stem cell graft.

Written as DNA, the CDR3 is TGTGCCAGCTCACCGGTCCAGGGGGCCTCCTACGAGCAGTACTTC. Its protein is CASSPVQGASYEQYF. This chain links TRBV18 with TRBJ2-7; TRBD1 matches at 8 bases. Germline V gene data show CDR1 as KGHSH and CDR2 as LQKENI. The trim removed 3 bases at V and 0 bases at J, leaving 4 bases unmatched. This CDR3 is 15 amino acids long.